This TCR beta chain came from a study of cytomegalovirus exposure and HLA in healthy donors. Across the whole study: Membership in the Caucasian-associated ancestry cluster was found for 75% to 90% of roughly 360 genotyped donors. Findings and caveats of the study: A later analysis found that most CMV-associated TCR beta chains appeared HLA-restricted.

The CDR3 extends over 13 amino acids. Trimming took 8 bases from V and 6 from J; bases not matched to a gene: 9. Germline assignment: CDR1 MDHEN and CDR2 SYDVKM. This PCR relied on a set of 60 Vbeta primers and 13 Jbeta primers. The data were produced by immunoSEQ multiplex PCR, yet TCRdb's version contains in-frame clones alone and is incomplete. The sample has 200,000 to 250,000 clones; approximately 80% are singletons. About this clone: Its antigen is unknown.

This receptor was identified in a girl aged 10-17 years in good health and CMV-seronegative. The sequencing input was PBMCs. The V gene is TRBV28, the J gene TRBJ2-7; 8 positions match TRBD2. The CDR3 is CASGRGGRGEQYF. CDR3 DNA: TGTGCCAGCGGCCGGGGGGGGCGAGGCGAGCAGTACTTC. The variable domain in full, with the rest retrieved from reference TRBV28 and TRBJ2-7, is DVKVTQSSRYLVKRTGEKVFLECVQDMDHENMFWYRQDPGLGLRLIYFSYDVKMKEKGDIPEGYSVSREKKERFSLILESASTNQTSMYLCASGRGGRGEQYFGPGTRLTVT.